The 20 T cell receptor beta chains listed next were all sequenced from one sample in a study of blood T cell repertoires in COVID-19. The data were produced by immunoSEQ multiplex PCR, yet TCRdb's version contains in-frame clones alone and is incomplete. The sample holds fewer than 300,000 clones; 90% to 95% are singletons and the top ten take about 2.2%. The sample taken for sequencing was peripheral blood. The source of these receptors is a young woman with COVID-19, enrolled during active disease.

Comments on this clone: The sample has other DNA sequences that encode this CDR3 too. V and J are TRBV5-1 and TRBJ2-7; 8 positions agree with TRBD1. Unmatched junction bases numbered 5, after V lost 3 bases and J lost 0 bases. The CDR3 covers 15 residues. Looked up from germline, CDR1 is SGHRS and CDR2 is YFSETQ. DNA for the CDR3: TGCGCCAGCAGCTCTACCGGGACAGGCTCCTACGAGCAGTACTTC. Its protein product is CASSSTGTGSYEQYF.

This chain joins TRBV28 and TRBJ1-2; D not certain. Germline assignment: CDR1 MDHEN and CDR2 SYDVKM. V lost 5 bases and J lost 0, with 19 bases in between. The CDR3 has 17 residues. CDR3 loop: CASSPQTPEDSNYGYTF. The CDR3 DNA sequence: TGTGCCAGCAGTCCCCAGACCCCCGAGGACTCTAACTATGGCTACACCTTC.

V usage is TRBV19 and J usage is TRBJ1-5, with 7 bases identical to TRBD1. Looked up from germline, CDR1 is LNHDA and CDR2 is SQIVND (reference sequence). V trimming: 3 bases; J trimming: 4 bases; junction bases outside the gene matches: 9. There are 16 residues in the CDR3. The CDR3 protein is CASSIGDRGSNQPQHF. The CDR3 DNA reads TGTGCCAGTAGTATCGGGGACAGAGGATCTAATCAGCCCCAGCATTTT.

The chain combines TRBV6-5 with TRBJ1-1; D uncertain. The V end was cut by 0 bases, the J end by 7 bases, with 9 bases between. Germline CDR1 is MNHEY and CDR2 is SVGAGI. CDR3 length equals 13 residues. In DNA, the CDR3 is TGTGCCAGCAGTTACTCGAATCCCAGTGAAGCTTTCTTT. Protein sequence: CASSYSNPSEAFF.

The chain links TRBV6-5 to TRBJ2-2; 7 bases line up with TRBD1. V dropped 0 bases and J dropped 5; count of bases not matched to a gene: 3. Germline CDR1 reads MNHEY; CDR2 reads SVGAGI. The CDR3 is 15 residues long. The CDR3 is CASSYSTGETGELFF. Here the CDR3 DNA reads TGTGCCAGCAGTTACTCAACAGGGGAAACCGGGGAGCTGTTTTTT.

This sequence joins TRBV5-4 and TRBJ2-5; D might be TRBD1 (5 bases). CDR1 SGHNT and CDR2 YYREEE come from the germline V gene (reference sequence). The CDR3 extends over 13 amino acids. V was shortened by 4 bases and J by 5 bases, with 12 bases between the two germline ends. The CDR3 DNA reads TGTGCCAGCAGCCCACCGAAGGGGGAGACCCAGTACTTC. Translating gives CASSPPKGETQYF.

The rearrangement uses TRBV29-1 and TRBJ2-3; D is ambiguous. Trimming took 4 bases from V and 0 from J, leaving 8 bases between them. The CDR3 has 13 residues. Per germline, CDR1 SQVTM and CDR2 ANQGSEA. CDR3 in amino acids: CSVGSPSTDTQYF. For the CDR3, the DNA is TGCAGCGTTGGGAGCCCTAGCACAGATACGCAGTATTTT.

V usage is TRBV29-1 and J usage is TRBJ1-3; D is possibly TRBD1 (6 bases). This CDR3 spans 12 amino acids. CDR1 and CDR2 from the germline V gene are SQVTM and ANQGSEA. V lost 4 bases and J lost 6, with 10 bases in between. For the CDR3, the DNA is TGCAGCGTTGGAACAGGGCAAAACACCATATATTTT. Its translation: CSVGTGQNTIYF.

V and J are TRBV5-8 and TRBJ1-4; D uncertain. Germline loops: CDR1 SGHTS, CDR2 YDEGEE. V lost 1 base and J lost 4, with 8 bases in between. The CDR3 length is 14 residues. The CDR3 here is CASSLPDFNEKLFF. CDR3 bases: TGTGCCAGCAGCTTGCCCGACTTTAATGAAAAACTGTTTTTT.

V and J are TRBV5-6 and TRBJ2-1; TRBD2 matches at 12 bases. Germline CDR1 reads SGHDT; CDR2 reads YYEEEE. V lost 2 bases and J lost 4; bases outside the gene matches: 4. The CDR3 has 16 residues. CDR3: CASSLRLAGDYNEQFF. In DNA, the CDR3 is TGTGCCAGCAGCTTAAGACTAGCGGGAGATTACAATGAGCAGTTCTTC.

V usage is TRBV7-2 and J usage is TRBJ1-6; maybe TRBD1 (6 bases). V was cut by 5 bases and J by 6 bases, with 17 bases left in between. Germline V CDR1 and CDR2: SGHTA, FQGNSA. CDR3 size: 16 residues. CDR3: CASSLTRDTFNSPLHF. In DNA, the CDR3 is TGTGCCAGCAGCCTAACCCGGGACACCTTTAATTCACCCCTCCACTTT. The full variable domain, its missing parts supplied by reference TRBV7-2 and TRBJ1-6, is GAGVSQSPSNKVTEKGKDVELRCDPISGHTALYWYRQSLGQGLEFLIYFQGNSAPDKSGLPSDRFSAERTGGSVSTLTIQRTQQEDSAVYLCASSLTRDTFNSPLHFGNGTRLTVT.

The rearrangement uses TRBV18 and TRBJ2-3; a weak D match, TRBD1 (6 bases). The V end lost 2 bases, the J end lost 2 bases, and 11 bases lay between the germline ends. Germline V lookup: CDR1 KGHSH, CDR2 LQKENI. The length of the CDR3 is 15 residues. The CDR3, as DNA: TGTGCCAGCTCACCAAATGGGGGCCCCACAGATACGCAGTATTTT. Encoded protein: CASSPNGGPTDTQYF.

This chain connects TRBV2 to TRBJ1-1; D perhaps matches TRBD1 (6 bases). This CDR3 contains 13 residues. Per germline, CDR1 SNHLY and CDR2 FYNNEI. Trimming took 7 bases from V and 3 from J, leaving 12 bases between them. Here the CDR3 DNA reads TGTGCCAGCATTTGGCAGGGGTACACTGAAGCTTTCTTT. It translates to CASIWQGYTEAFF.

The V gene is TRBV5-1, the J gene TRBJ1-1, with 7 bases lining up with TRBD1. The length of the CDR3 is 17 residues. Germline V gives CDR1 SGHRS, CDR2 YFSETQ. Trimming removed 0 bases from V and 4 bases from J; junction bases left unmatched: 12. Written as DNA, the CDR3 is TGCGCCAGCAGCTTGGACCCCTCCAGAGGGGGCATCACTGAAGCTTTCTTT. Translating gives CASSLDPSRGGITEAFF.

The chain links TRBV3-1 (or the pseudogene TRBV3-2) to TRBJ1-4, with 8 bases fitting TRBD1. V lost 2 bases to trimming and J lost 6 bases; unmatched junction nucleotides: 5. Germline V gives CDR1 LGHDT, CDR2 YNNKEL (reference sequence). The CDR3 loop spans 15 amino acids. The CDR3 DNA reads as TGTGCCAGCAGCCAAAGACAGGGGTGGGATGAAAAACTGTTTTTT. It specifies CASSQRQGWDEKLFF.

This CDR3 is CASSSGVNTEAFF. The CDR3 DNA reads as TGTGCCAGCAGCTCGGGGGTAAACACTGAAGCTTTCTTT. V gene TRBV7-7 combines with J gene TRBJ1-1; D is possibly TRBD1 (5 bases). CDR1 is SSHAT and CDR2 is FNYEAQ in the germline V gene (reference sequence). This CDR3 is 13 amino acids long. Between the trimmed V and J ends, which lost 4 bases and 2 bases, there was a span of 8 bases.

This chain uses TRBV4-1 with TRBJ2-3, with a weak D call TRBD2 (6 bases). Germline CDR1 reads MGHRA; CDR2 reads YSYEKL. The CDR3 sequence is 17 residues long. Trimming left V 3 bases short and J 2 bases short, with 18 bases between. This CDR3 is CASSHGLSGDYTDTQYF. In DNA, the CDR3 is TGCGCCAGCAGCCACGGACTTAGCGGAGATTACACAGATACGCAGTATTTT.

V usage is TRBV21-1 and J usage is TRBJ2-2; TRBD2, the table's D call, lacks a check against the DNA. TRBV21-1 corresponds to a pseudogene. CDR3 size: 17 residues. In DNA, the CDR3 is TGTGCCAGCAGCACCAGAGGGGCGGGGACGAACACCGGGGAGCTGTTTTTT. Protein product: CASSTRGAGTNTGELFF.

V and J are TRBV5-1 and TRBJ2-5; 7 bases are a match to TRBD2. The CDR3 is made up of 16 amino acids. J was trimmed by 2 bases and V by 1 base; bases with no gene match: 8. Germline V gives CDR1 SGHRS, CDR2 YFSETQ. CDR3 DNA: TGCGCCAGCAGCTTGATGGCGGGAGCGGTACAAGAGACCCAGTACTTC. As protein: CASSLMAGAVQETQYF.

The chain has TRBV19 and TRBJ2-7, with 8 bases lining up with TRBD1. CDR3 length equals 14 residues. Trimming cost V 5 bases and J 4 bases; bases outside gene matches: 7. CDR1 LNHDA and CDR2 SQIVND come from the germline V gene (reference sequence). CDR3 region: CASSPGQGGYEQYF. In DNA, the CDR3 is TGTGCCAGTAGTCCAGGACAGGGTGGATACGAGCAGTACTTC.